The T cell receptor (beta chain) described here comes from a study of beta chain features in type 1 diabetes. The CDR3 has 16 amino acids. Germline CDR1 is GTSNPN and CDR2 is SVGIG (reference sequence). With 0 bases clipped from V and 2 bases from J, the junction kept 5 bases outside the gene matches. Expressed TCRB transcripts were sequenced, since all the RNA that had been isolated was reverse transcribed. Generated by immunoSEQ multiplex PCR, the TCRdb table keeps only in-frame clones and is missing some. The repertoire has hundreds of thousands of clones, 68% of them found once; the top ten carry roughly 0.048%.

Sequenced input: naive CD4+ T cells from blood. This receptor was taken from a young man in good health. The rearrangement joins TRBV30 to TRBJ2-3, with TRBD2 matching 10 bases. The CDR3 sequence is CAWSVKLAGLTDTQYF. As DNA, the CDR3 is TGTGCCTGGAGTGTAAAACTAGCGGGGCTCACAGATACGCAGTATTTT.